The text below deals with one T cell receptor beta chain. Germline-derived CDR1 and CDR2 are MNHEY and SVGAGI. The CDR3 has 14 residues. The trim removed 6 bases at V and 4 bases at J, leaving 4 bases unmatched. RNA, once extracted, was reverse transcribed into cDNA for use as the sequencing template. The method was immunoSEQ multiplex PCR; TCRdb's version includes in-frame clones alone and lacks a portion of them. The profile shows over 150,000 clones, 59% of them singletons. These data belong to a study of CD8+ T cells in alopecia areata. Study overall: Those patients who were treated received oral tofacitinib, which was given at 5 to 10 mg twice daily for moderate-to-severe alopecia areata. Tofacitinib was given for 6 to 18 months, then stopped for 6 months.

The receptor comes from a human donor with alopecia areata. This sample comprised CD4+ T cells sorted from blood, obtained at week 0. The chain couples TRBV6-5 to TRBJ1-2, with 11 bases aligning to TRBD1. The CDR3 sequence: CASSPGQGVYGYTF. In DNA, the CDR3 is TGTGCCAGCAGCCCGGGACAGGGGGTCTATGGCTACACCTTC.